These 16 T cell receptor beta chains were sequenced from one sample in a study of Ad26.COV2.S vaccination and SARS-CoV-2 variants. As for treatment: 15 to 20 received Ad26.COV2.S at low or high dose, single or two shots; several received placebo; per-sample allocation not given. Sample collection was performed on day 63 after the first vaccine or placebo injection. Repertoires were generated with immunoSEQ multiplex PCR, while TCRdb's copy carries only in-frame clones and drops some. Found here are a few hundred thousand clones, about 80% of them singletons; the top ten hold almost 7.5%. The sample in question was peripheral blood, obtained in a trial of Ad26.COV2.S vaccine versus placebo. These TCRs come from a person aged 18 to 59 who received the Ad26.COV2.S COVID-19 vaccine or a placebo.

The rearrangement links TRBV19 to TRBJ2-3, with 9 nucleotides matching TRBD2. J was trimmed by 3 bases and V by 6 bases; bases with no gene match: 7. The CDR3 loop spans 15 amino acids. Germline CDR1 and CDR2: LNHDA and SQIVND (reference sequence). The CDR3 nucleotides are TGTGCCAGTAGCATCGGACTAGCGCGAACAGATACGCAGTATTTT. It is translated as CASSIGLARTDTQYF.

V is TRBV3-1 (or the pseudogene TRBV3-2) and J is TRBJ1-5, with 9 bases fitting TRBD1. CDR1 LGHDT and CDR2 YNNKEL come from the germline V gene (reference sequence). The CDR3 is 15 amino acids. Germline trimming cut 4 bases from V and 4 bases from J; bases unmatched to any gene: 5. This CDR3 reads CASSRGQGLNQPQHF. In DNA form, the CDR3 reads TGTGCCAGCAGCCGTGGACAGGGGTTAAATCAGCCCCAGCATTTT.

The chain carries TRBV5-3 and TRBJ1-1; a possible D gene is TRBD1 (5 bases). TRBV5-3 is placed among ORFs of uncertain function. The CDR3 loop spans 17 amino acids. V was pared by 7 bases and J by 8 bases, with 30 bases between. The CDR3 nucleotides are TGTGCCAGAGCAGGTCCACGACACCGAGGACGGGGGGTAGAAGCTTTCTTT. Its protein is CARAGPRHRGRGVEAFF.

Concerning this clone: A junction end diverges from the germline sequence, so it may reflect a read error. The rearrangement joins TRBV6-5 to TRBJ1-2; D remains ambiguous. Germline values: CDR1 MNHEY, CDR2 SVGAGI. The CDR3 has 16 residues. DNA of the CDR3: TGTGCCAGCAGTCACTCGGACGGACGGAAAGTACTGGGCTACACCTTC. This encodes CASSHSDGRKVLGYTF.

The gene calls are TRBV7-2 and TRBJ2-7; D not resolved. The CDR3 sequence is 13 residues long. Per the germline V gene, CDR1 is SGHTA and CDR2 is FQGNSA. With 1 base removed from V and 3 bases from J, the gap between germline ends came to 7 bases. CDR3 amino acids: CASSLVQNYEQYF. The CDR3 DNA is TGTGCCAGCAGCTTAGTACAAAACTACGAGCAGTACTTC.

The V and J genes are TRBV5-8 and TRBJ2-6, with D possibly being TRBD2 (6 bases). The germline V gene has CDR1 SGHTS and CDR2 YDEGEE. Trimming pared 6 bases from V and 2 bases from J, leaving 24 bases between. The CDR3 is 19 residues long. CDR3 protein: CASTTARLGFLTGANVLTF. CDR3 coding DNA: TGTGCCAGCACCACAGCCCGACTAGGCTTCCTTACTGGGGCCAACGTCCTGACTTTC.

The V call is TRBV4-3, the J call TRBJ2-1; TRBD2 matches 8 bases. In germline, CDR1 is LGHNA, CDR2 YSLEER. With V trimmed by 4 bases and J by 7 bases, 12 bases remained unmatched. The CDR3 totals 16 residues. CDR3 sequence reads: CASSLERGMPGNEQFF. CDR3 nucleotides: TGCGCCAGCAGCCTCGAGCGGGGGATGCCAGGAAATGAGCAGTTCTTC.

The chain employs TRBV12-3 or TRBV12-4 and TRBJ1-1; D remains unclear. The CDR3 has 12 amino acids. Between the trimmed V and J ends, which lost 5 bases and 8 bases, there was a span of 12 bases. The CDR3 loop is CASSHLRGEAFF. The CDR3 nucleotides are TGTGCCAGCAGTCATCTCCGCGGAGAAGCTTTCTTT.

The chain links TRBV6-6 to TRBJ2-7; tentatively, D is TRBD2 (6 bases). The V end lost 7 bases, the J end lost 2 bases, and 9 bases lay between the germline ends. This CDR3 region has 12 residues. Germline lookup yields CDR1 MNHNY and CDR2 SVGAGI (reference sequence). CDR3 sequence reads: CASTGEAYEQYF. As DNA, the CDR3 is TGTGCCAGCACGGGAGAAGCCTACGAGCAGTACTTC.

This clone was picked up a small number of times. V and J are TRBV11-2 and TRBJ1-1; perhaps TRBD1 as D (6 bases). The CDR3 is 14 residues long. Germline V lookup: CDR1 SGHAT, CDR2 FQNNGV. Trimming removed 2 bases from V and 4 bases from J, with 11 bases in between. The DNA for the CDR3 is TGTGCCAGCAGCTTACAGGGGTCCGGCACTGAAGCTTTCTTT. Translation: CASSLQGSGTEAFF.

The rearrangement joins TRBV28 to TRBJ2-1, with 11 positions matching TRBD2. Germline V gene data show CDR1 as MDHEN and CDR2 as SYDVKM. With 4 bases clipped from V and 5 bases from J, the junction kept 7 bases outside the gene matches. There are 16 residues in the CDR3. The CDR3 spells CASSSPTSGNDNEQFF. The DNA for the CDR3 is TGTGCCAGCAGTTCACCGACTAGCGGGAACGACAATGAGCAGTTCTTC.

The chain recombines TRBV20-1 with TRBJ2-5; a possible D gene is TRBD2 (6 bases). Trimming pared 3 bases from V and 4 bases from J, leaving 12 bases between. This CDR3 spans 13 amino acids. Germline CDR1 is DFQATT and CDR2 is SNEGSKA (reference sequence). The chain's CDR3 is CSASWRGGETQYF. DNA for the CDR3: TGCAGTGCTAGTTGGAGGGGAGGAGAGACCCAGTACTTC.

This chain joins TRBV11-2 and TRBJ1-3; D is ambiguous. V was clipped by 5 bases and J by 3 bases, with 5 bases between them. CDR1 SGHAT and CDR2 FQNNGV come from the germline V gene. The length of the CDR3 is 12 residues. CDR3: CASSPGGNTIYF. In nucleotides, the CDR3 is TGTGCCAGCAGCCCCGGTGGAAACACCATATATTTT.

CDR3 sequence reads: CASSSGTSLRGEQYF. CDR3 coding DNA: TGTGCCAGCTCTTCGGGGACTAGCCTAAGGGGCGAGCAGTACTTC. The chain couples TRBV18 to TRBJ2-7, with 9 bases aligning to TRBD2. Per germline, CDR1 KGHSH and CDR2 LQKENI. The length of the CDR3 is 15 residues. Trimming cost V 6 bases and J 6 bases; bases outside gene matches: 12.

This clone was seen a few times. The V and J genes are TRBV7-9 and TRBJ1-2; no reliable D call. V gave up 6 bases and J gave up 8 bases, with 16 bases separating them. CDR3 length: 13 residues. Germline-derived CDR1 and CDR2 are SEHNR and FQNEAQ (reference sequence). The CDR3: CASRPTVGRGYTF. CDR3 nucleotide sequence: TGTGCCAGCAGGCCCACGGTTGGGAGAGGCTACACCTTC.

This chain connects TRBV19 to TRBJ2-4, with D possibly matching TRBD1 (6 bases). The CDR3 has 11 amino acids. Per germline, CDR1 LNHDA and CDR2 SQIVND (reference sequence). V was trimmed by 6 bases and J by 13 bases, leaving 13 bases between them. As DNA, the CDR3 is TGTGCCAGTAGCCAGAGGGGGAGACAGTACTTC. The encoded protein is CASSQRGRQYF.